This T cell receptor beta chain was retrieved from a study of T cells in Graves' hyperthyroidism and ophthalmopathy. TCR beta CDR3 regions were amplified from RNA transcripts. During a first-round RT-PCR of the TCR CDR3, the HTBI primer set was used. A single record per CDR3 protein comes from TCRdb applying MiXCR to the multiplex PCR reads. The top ten hold around 44% of the sample, which has more than 500,000 distinct CDR3 sequences, around 43% seen once. Many counts were recorded for this clonotype. Antigen specificity is unknown. The study excluded patients with uncontrolled infection, other autoimmune disease, pregnancy or lactation. Diagnosis rested on symptoms, serum thyroxine and TRAb, thyroid ultrasound, and orbital computed tomography. The study, taken as a whole, reports: The blood repertoire included most of the expanded thyroid clonotypes above 0.001. Onset of ophthalmopathy came a median approximately 6.8 months after the model predicted it.

The sequencing sample was made of peripheral blood or thyroid tissue (not recorded which). This sequence was found in an adult woman with Graves' disease, either hyperthyroidism or ophthalmopathy (not recorded which).

CDR3 sequence reads: CASSLVGGKEPQHF. The CDR3, as DNA: TGCGCCAGCAGCTTGGTTGGGGGGAAGGAGCCCCAGCATTTT. V usage is TRBV5-1 and J usage is TRBJ1-5; the D gene is possibly TRBD1 (5 bases). V was trimmed by 0 bases and J by 8 bases, leaving 12 bases between them. This CDR3 has 14 amino acids. Germline V gene lookup returns CDR1 SGHRS and CDR2 YFSETQ.